This TCR beta chain was identified during a study of T cells after yellow fever vaccination. TCRdb re-called the 5' RACE reads with MiXCR, one entry per CDR3 protein. The repertoire holds under 350,000 distinct CDR3 sequences, with over 4% as singletons. This clonotype was found many times. Germline loops: CDR1 SGHKS, CDR2 YYEKEE (reference sequence). V gave up 4 bases and J gave up 4 bases, with 15 bases separating them. The length of the CDR3 is 15 residues. The chain carries TRBV5-5 and TRBJ1-5; D is unresolved. The TCR was taken from a young man who received the YFV17D yellow fever vaccine. The material was PBMCs, obtained 5 days after the yellow fever booster vaccination. The CDR3 sequence: CASSRNTDGNQPQHF. DNA for the CDR3: TGTGCCAGCAGCCGTAACACGGACGGTAATCAGCCCCAGCATTTT.